The rows below give T cell receptor beta chains drawn from one sample of a study of shared clonotypes between healthy human individuals. Here immunoSEQ multiplex PCR was the method, and the copy in TCRdb shows in-frame clones only, minus some. Of more than 2,000,000 clones listed, about 92% are singletons. Input material: naive CD4+ T cells sorted from blood. The receptors here all came from a man aged 18-30 years in good health. CDR3s include the opening cysteine and the closing phenylalanine or tryptophan. The D gene is left open where the match is weak. For some rows the clone size is stated as once, few or many, or as a class when expanded; others skip it.

clone_size,d_call,j_call,v_call,cdr3_nt,cdr3_aa
.,.,TRBJ1-1,TRBV9,TGTGCCAGCAGCGGCCTAGGGGGGAACACTGAAGCTTTCTTT,CASSGLGGNTEAFF
few,TRBD1,TRBJ1-1,TRBV28,TGTGCCAGCAGTTTATCCCAGGGGGCTGGCACTGAAGCTTTCTTT,CASSLSQGAGTEAFF
.,TRBD1,TRBJ1-3,TRBV5-5,TGTGCCAGCTCGATAACAGGGGACGGAAACACCATATATTTT,CASSITGDGNTIYF
.,.,TRBJ1-1,TRBV5-6,TGTGCCAGCAGCTTGGGAGCGAACACTGAAGCTTTCTTT,CASSLGANTEAFF
.,.,TRBJ1-6,TRBV27,TGTGCCAGCAGTCTGGGTCTTAAGAGTTCACCCCTCCACTTT,CASSLGLKSSPLHF
.,TRBD2,TRBJ2-3,TRBV11-2,TGTGCCAGCAGCTTCCAGGGACTAGCGGGGGTCACAGATACGCAGTATTTT,CASSFQGLAGVTDTQYF
.,.,TRBJ1-6,TRBV19,TGTGCCAGTAGAACACAACGCACCTCTACAGGGTCTAATTCACCCCTCCACTTT,CASRTQRTSTGSNSPLHF
.,.,TRBJ1-1,TRBV6-6,TGTGCCAGCAGTTACTGGGGTACTGAAGCTTTCTTT,CASSYWGTEAFF
.,.,TRBJ2-3,TRBV5-6,TGTGCCAGCAGCAGCAGGGGCGCGGGCACAGATACGCAGTATTTT,CASSSRGAGTDTQYF
.,.,TRBJ2-1,TRBV11-2,TGTGCCAGCAGCCTCCTACAGGACTCCAATGAGCAGTTCTTC,CASSLLQDSNEQFF
.,.,TRBJ1-6,TRBV2,TGTGCCAGCAGTGAAAGGGAGAGCTCCTATAATTCACCCCTCCACTTT,CASSERESSYNSPLHF
.,.,TRBJ1-1,TRBV12-5,TGTGCTAGTTCTAGCACGGGGGGCGCGACTGAAGCTTTCTTT,CASSSTGGATEAFF
.,.,TRBJ2-6,TRBV13,TGTGCCAGCAGCTCCCGACAGGCTCGGGTCGCTGGGGCCAACGTCCTGACTTTC,CASSSRQARVAGANVLTF
.,.,TRBJ2-5,TRBV9,TGTGCCAGCAGCCCAGGACTGGGCAACGTCCAAGAGACCCAGTACTTC,CASSPGLGNVQETQYF
.,TRBD2,TRBJ2-5,TRBV9,TGTGCCAGCAGCGTAGCCGTCCTGGCTGGGGGGGAAGAGACCCAGTACTTC,CASSVAVLAGGEETQYF
.,.,TRBJ2-5,TRBV5-1,TGCGCCAGCAGCGAAGGTCAGACCCAGTACTTC,CASSEGQTQYF
.,.,TRBJ2-5,TRBV28,TGTGCCAGCAGCCTGCAGGGGTTTTGGGACCAAGAGACCCAGTACTTC,CASSLQGFWDQETQYF
.,TRBD1,TRBJ1-4,TRBV10-1,TGCGCCAGCAGTCGATCAGGGGGAGCAAATGAAAAACTGTTTTTT,CASSRSGGANEKLFF
.,TRBD1,TRBJ1-1,TRBV7-9,TGTGCCAGCAGCATAGGGACAGGGAGTTACACTGAAGCTTTCTTT,CASSIGTGSYTEAFF
.,TRBD2,TRBJ2-1,TRBV4-1,TGCGCCAGCAGTCTCCTACCCATAGCGGGGGGGCCAGTCAATGAGCAGTTCTTC,CASSLLPIAGGPVNEQFF
.,.,TRBJ2-1,TRBV5-6,TGTGCCAGCAGCTTGGAAGGGCCTTACAATGAGCAGTTCTTC,CASSLEGPYNEQFF
.,.,TRBJ2-7,TRBV5-1,TGCGCCAGCAGCCCACAACAGGGAGGGGCCTACGAGCAGTACTTC,CASSPQQGGAYEQYF
.,TRBD1,TRBJ2-7,TRBV19,TGTGCCAGTAGTATAATGGGACAGGGGAACGAGCAGTACTTC,CASSIMGQGNEQYF
.,.,TRBJ1-1,TRBV21-1,TGTGCCAGCAGCAAAGGAGAGGGGGCGGTGAACACTGAAGCTTTCTTT,CASSKGEGAVNTEAFF
.,.,TRBJ1-1,TRBV30,TGTGCCTGGAGTGTATTTGTATCTATGAACACTGAAGCTTTCTTT,CAWSVFVSMNTEAFF
.,.,TRBJ2-1,TRBV5-1,TGCGCCAGCAGCCCTTTCGGGTCCAATGAGCAGTTCTTC,CASSPFGSNEQFF
.,TRBD2,TRBJ2-7,TRBV27,TGTGCCAGCAGTAACCTAGCGGCCTACGAGCAGTACTTC,CASSNLAAYEQYF
.,.,TRBJ1-1,TRBV11-2,TGTGCCAGCAGCCCCGGACGATTAGAGGGAAGAAGGCTCTTT,CASSPGRLEGRRLF
.,.,TRBJ2-2,TRBV13,TGTGCCAGCAGCTTGTCGCTTACCGGGGAGCTGTTTTTT,CASSLSLTGELFF
.,.,TRBJ2-7,TRBV30,TGTGCCTGGATTAAACCGGGCCTAAGCTCCTACGAGCAGTACTTC,CAWIKPGLSSYEQYF
.,.,TRBJ1-5,TRBV6-1,TGTGCCAGCAGTGAACGCGTTAATAGCAATCAGCCCCAGCATTTT,CASSERVNSNQPQHF
.,.,TRBJ2-7,TRBV7-9,TGTGCCAGCAGCTTAGGAGTCAACCCAGGGACCGGCGGTAACTTC,CASSLGVNPGTGGNF
.,.,TRBJ1-5,TRBV4-1,TGCGCCAGCAGCGCCCGACCGGCGGGGCAGCCCCAGCATTTT,CASSARPAGQPQHF
.,.,TRBJ2-2,TRBV6-4,TGTGCCAGCAGTGCTCAGGGCATAGCGTCCACCGGGGAGCTGTTTTTT,CASSAQGIASTGELFF
.,TRBD2,TRBJ2-5,TRBV30,TGTGCCTGGAGTGCTGGACTAGCGGGAATTGAGACCCAGTACTTC,CAWSAGLAGIETQYF
.,.,TRBJ2-2,TRBV7-8,TGTGCCTGGAGGGAGCTGTTTTTT,CAWRELFF
.,TRBD1,TRBJ2-7,TRBV10-3,TGTGCCATCAGTGAGTCGGGGACAGGGGCGTACGAGCAGTACTTC,CAISESGTGAYEQYF
once,.,TRBJ2-1,TRBV9,TGTGCCAGCAGCCCGGGTCCCGGGGATGAGCAGTTCTTC,CASSPGPGDEQFF
.,.,TRBJ2-3,TRBV10-1,TGCGCCAGCAGTGAGTCGACTGCGGGGACAGATACGCAGTATTTT,CASSESTAGTDTQYF
.,.,TRBJ1-4,TRBV5-1,TGCGCCAGCAGCTTGGGGACAGCAACTAATGAAAAACTGTTTTTT,CASSLGTATNEKLFF
.,.,TRBJ1-3,TRBV7-2,TGTGCCAGCAGCTACGGGTCCTCTGCGGTCACCATATATTTT,CASSYGSSAVTIYF
.,TRBD1,TRBJ2-7,TRBV28,TGTGCCAGCAGCGGGACAGTCTACGAGCAGTACTTC,CASSGTVYEQYF
.,TRBD2,TRBJ2-3,TRBV4-1,TGCGCCAGCAGCCAAGAAAGGGGACTAGCGGTAGACACAGATACGCAGTATTTT,CASSQERGLAVDTDTQYF
.,.,TRBJ1-6,TRBV6-5,TGTGCCAGCGGAGGGGGCTCCTATAATTCACCCCTCCACTTT,CASGGGSYNSPLHF
.,.,TRBJ2-1,TRBV7-2,TGTGCCAGCAGCTTACTACGCGGGGCCCTCTACAATGAGCAGTTCTTC,CASSLLRGALYNEQFF
.,.,TRBJ1-1,TRBV28,TGTGCCAGCAGTAGCCCCAGGGTCATGAACACTGAAGCTTTCTTT,CASSSPRVMNTEAFF
.,.,TRBJ2-7,TRBV19,TGTGCCAGTAGTACCCTTATGGGGTACGAGCAGTACTTC,CASSTLMGYEQYF
.,.,TRBJ1-4,TRBV19,TGTGCCAGTAGTAAAGAGAGAGAATCAACTAATGAAAAACTGTTTTTT,CASSKERESTNEKLFF
.,TRBD1,TRBJ1-1,TRBV10-3,TGTGCCATCTCGGGCGGGACAGAATACACTGAAGCTTTCTTT,CAISGGTEYTEAFF
.,.,TRBJ2-2,TRBV7-2,TGTGCCAGCAGCTTAGAGGTTAGAAACACCGGGGAGCTGTTTTTT,CASSLEVRNTGELFF
.,TRBD2,TRBJ2-5,TRBV5-6,TGTGCCAGCAGCCCAACTAGGGGGCCGGGACTAGCGGAACAAGAGACCCAGTACTTC,CASSPTRGPGLAEQETQYF
.,.,TRBJ1-6,TRBV6-5,TGTGCCAGCAGCTCCCCGGGGGGAACTAATTCACCCCTCCACTTT,CASSSPGGTNSPLHF
.,.,TRBJ2-5,TRBV28,TGTGCCAGCAGTTCCCCCGCGGGGGCAGAGACCCAGTACTTC,CASSSPAGAETQYF
.,TRBD2,TRBJ2-1,TRBV19,TGTGCCAGTAGTATGGGACTAGCGGGAGTAGATGAGCAGTTCTTC,CASSMGLAGVDEQFF
.,.,TRBJ2-7,TRBV21-1,TGTGCCTTCCAGTGGTCGGGAAGGTTTTATGGCGAGCAGTACTTC,CAFQWSGRFYGEQYF